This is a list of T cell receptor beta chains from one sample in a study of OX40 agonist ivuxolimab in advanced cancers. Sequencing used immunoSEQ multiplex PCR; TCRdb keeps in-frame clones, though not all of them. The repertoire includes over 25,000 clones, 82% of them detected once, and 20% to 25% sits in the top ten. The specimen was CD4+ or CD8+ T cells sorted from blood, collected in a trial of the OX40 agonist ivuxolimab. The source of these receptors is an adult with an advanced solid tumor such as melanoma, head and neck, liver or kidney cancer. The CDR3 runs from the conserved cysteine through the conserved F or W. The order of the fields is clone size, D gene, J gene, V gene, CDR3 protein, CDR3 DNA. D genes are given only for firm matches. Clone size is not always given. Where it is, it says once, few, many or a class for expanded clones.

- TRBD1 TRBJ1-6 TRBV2 CASSGGQGLGSPLHF TGTGCCAGCAGTGGAGGACAGGGCTTGGGGTCACCCCTCCACTTT
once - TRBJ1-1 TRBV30 CAWVGQYMNTEAFF TGTGCCTGGGTTGGACAGTACATGAACACTGAAGCTTTCTTT
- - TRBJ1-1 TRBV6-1 CASSNLQGSEAFF TGTGCCAGCTCAAACCTACAGGGCTCTGAAGCTTTCTTT
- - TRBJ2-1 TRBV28 CASSLGYNEQFF TGTGCCAGCAGTTTGGGTTACAATGAGCAGTTCTTC
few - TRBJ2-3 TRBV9 CASSVEGTDTQYF TGTGCCAGCAGCGTAGAAGGGACTGATACGCAGTATTTT
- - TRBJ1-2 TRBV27 CASSFGTGHGYTF TGTGCCAGCAGTTTCGGGACCGGCCATGGCTACACCTTC
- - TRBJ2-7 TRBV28 CASSPPTFGRIEQYF TGTGCCAGCAGCCCCCCCACGTTTGGACGGATTGAGCAGTACTTC
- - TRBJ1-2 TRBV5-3 CARSPAGPRCRYGYTF TGTGCCAGAAGCCCGGCGGGGCCAAGATGCCGCTATGGCTACACCTTC
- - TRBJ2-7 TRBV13 CASSLGLLSAEQYF TGTGCCAGCAGCTTAGGCCTGTTGTCGGCCGAGCAGTACTTC
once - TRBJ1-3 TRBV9 CASSASGNAGNTIYF TGTGCCAGCAGCGCCTCAGGGAATGCTGGAAACACCATATATTTT
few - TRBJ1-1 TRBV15 CATSREGGPLNTEAFF TGTGCCACCAGCAGAGAGGGGGGGCCTTTGAACACTGAAGCTTTCTTT